This T cell receptor (beta chain) emerged from a study of T cells in Graves' hyperthyroidism and ophthalmopathy. Study information: Before any treatment, at initial diagnosis, peripheral blood was collected. The study, taken as a whole, reports: Most thyroid clonotypes with frequency above 0.001 were detected in blood.

V was clipped by 5 bases and J by 8 bases, with 12 bases between them. The CDR3 extends over 12 amino acids. Germline assignment: CDR1 LNHDA and CDR2 SQIVND (reference sequence). As to this clonotype: Its target is not known.

TCR beta CDR3 regions were amplified from RNA. In the first-round RT-PCR of the TCR CDR3, the HTBI primer set was used. TCRdb re-derived calls from the multiplex PCR reads in MiXCR, one entry per CDR3 protein. The data contain a few hundred thousand distinct CDR3 sequences, more than 15% of them singletons. Graves' hyperthyroidism showing no ophthalmopathy progression within 18 months was considered stable. Lactation, pregnancy, other autoimmune disease or uncontrolled infection excluded patients. The chain joins TRBV19 to TRBJ1-1; tentatively, D is TRBD1 (6 bases). The clonotype was recovered from a woman in her twenties or thirties with Graves' hyperthyroidism. Sequencing was done on a sample of blood. In DNA, the CDR3 is TGTGCCAGTAGTCCGACAGGATCCGAAGCTTTCTTT. It encodes CASSPTGSEAFF.